This T cell receptor (beta chain) was sequenced during a study of T cell clonotyping in hematopoietic cell transplantation. Study context: Pretransplant recipient samples were taken after cytoreduction. Regarding the study as a whole: Pathologically expanded recipient clonotypes increased progressively from day 30 to day 180 as diversity fell. Without cell sorting, CD4 versus CD8 contributions remain unresolved.

The V gene end was trimmed by 8 bases and the J gene end by 7 bases; junction bases not matched to a gene: 4. The CDR3 extends over 13 amino acids. CDR1 is MNHEY, CDR2 SVGAGI, per germline. Sequenced by immunoSEQ multiplex PCR; TCRdb stores in-frame clones only, minus some. The table records roughly 45,000 clones, approximately 90% of them present only once. Time point in this sample: recipient sample about 28 days before transplant, after cytoreduction. To note about this clone: What it binds is not known.

The clonotype comes from a man in his 60s with biphenotypic leukemia. Some clones in this sample may be carry-over from other donors' samples. V is TRBV6-5 and J is TRBJ2-1; 11 nucleotides align to TRBD2. The specimen was peripheral blood mononuclear cells, collected before stem cell transplant. This CDR3 is CASLAGGGNEQFF. The CDR3 DNA reads as TGTGCCAGCCTAGCGGGAGGCGGGAATGAGCAGTTCTTC.